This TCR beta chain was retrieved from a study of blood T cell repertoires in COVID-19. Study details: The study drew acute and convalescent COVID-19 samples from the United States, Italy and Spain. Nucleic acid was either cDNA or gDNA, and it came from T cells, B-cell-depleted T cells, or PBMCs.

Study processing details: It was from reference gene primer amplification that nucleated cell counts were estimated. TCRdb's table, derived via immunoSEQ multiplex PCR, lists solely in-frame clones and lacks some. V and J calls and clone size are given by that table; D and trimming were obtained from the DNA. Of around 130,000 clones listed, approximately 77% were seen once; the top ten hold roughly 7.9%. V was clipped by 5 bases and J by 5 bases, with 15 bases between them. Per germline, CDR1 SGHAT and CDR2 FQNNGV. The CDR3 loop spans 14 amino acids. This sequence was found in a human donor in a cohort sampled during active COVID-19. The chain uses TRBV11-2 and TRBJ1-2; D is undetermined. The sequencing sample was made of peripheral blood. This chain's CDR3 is CASSDITPGYGYTF. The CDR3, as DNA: TGTGCCAGCAGCGACATCACCCCAGGATATGGCTACACCTTC.